This T cell receptor beta chain appears in the sequencing data of a study of OX40 agonist ivuxolimab in advanced cancers. This clone was seen once. What it binds is unknown. It was autoimmune disease history or systemic immunosuppression that excluded patients. At cycle 4 day 1, cycle 7 day 1, and baseline, blood was sampled. The CDR3 is 16 residues long. CDR1 and CDR2 (germline): MNHNS, SASEGT. Trimming took 7 bases from V and 6 from J, leaving 23 bases between them. The assay was immunoSEQ multiplex PCR, and TCRdb's table has in-frame clones only and misses some. The sample has 50,000 to 65,000 clones; about 91% are singletons. Study-level findings and limits: Patients who responded partially at 0.1-3.0 mg/kg showed clonal expansion ranking among the lowest.

The chain links TRBV6-1 to TRBJ2-3; possibly TRBD1 or TRBD2 for D (5 bases each). Sequences were derived from CD4+ or CD8+ T cells sorted from blood, sampled in a trial of the OX40 agonist ivuxolimab. This receptor was identified in an adult with an advanced solid tumor such as melanoma, head and neck, liver or kidney cancer. The CDR3 DNA follows: TGTGCCAGCAATGATCCTGGGGGTGGTGGGGTGGATACGCAGTATTTT. It specifies CASNDPGGGGVDTQYF.